This entry concerns a single T cell receptor (beta chain). Antigen: not known. The donors belonged to the 120-subject validation cohort, separate from the approximately 700-subject first cohort. Using immunoSEQ multiplex PCR, the repertoire was profiled, and TCRdb retains in-frame clones only, with some absent. Counted here are approximately 65,000 clones, roughly 96% occurring once; the ten biggest clones make up more than 2%. This record comes from a study of cytomegalovirus exposure and HLA in healthy donors. Study findings and constraints: Most TCR sequences were uncommon, yet certain public TCRs appeared in many donors. Testing in vitro showed a few CMV-associated chains specific for CMV antigens. Cytomegalovirus-associated TCR beta chains were listed, numbering some 170.

The CDR3 totals 15 residues. Trimming took 6 bases from V and 1 from J; bases not matched to a gene: 8. CDR1 and CDR2 from the germline V gene are MNHNS and SASEGT. This sequence joins TRBV6-1 and TRBJ1-2, with TRBD1 identical over 7 bases. This receptor was obtained from a man younger than 35 in good health and CMV-seronegative. The material sequenced was PBMCs. CDR3 sequence reads: CASSRTGTDNYGYTF. The CDR3 DNA reads TGTGCCAGCAGCCGAACCGGGACAGATAACTATGGCTACACCTTC.